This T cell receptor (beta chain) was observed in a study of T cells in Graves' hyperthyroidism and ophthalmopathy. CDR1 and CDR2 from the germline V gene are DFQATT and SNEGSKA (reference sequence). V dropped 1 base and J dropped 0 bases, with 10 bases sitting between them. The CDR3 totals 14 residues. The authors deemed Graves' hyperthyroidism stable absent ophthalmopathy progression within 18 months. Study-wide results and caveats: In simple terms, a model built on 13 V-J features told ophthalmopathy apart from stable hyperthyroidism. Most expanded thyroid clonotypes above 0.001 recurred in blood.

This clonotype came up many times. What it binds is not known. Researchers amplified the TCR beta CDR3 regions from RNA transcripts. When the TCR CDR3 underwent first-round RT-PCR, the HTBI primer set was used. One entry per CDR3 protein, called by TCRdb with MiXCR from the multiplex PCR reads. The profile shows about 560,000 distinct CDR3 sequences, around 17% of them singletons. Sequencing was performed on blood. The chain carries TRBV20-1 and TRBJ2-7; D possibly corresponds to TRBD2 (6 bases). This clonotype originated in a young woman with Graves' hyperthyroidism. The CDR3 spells CSARGRGNSYEQYF. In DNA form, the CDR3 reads TGCAGTGCTAGAGGGCGGGGTAACTCCTACGAGCAGTACTTC.